These 32 T cell receptor beta chains were sequenced from one sample in a study of OX40 agonist ivuxolimab in advanced cancers. TCRdb's table, derived via immunoSEQ multiplex PCR, lists solely in-frame clones and lacks some. The table lists 90,000 to 120,000 clones, about 91% of them singletons, with about 1.2% in the top ten. The material sequenced was CD4+ or CD8+ T cells sorted from blood, taken in a trial of the OX40 agonist ivuxolimab. Every receptor here comes from an adult with an advanced solid tumor such as melanoma, head and neck, liver or kidney cancer.

CDR3 amino acids: CASTEGAKLFF. The DNA of the CDR3 is TGTGCCAGTACGGAGGGGGCAAAACTGTTTTTT. The chain couples TRBV19 to TRBJ1-4; 7 nucleotides agree with TRBD1. Trimming removed 7 bases from V and 10 bases from J; junction bases left unmatched: 3. The CDR3 sequence is 11 residues long. The germline gives CDR1 LNHDA, CDR2 SQIVND (reference sequence).

This chain links TRBV7-9 with TRBJ1-2; 12 nucleotides match TRBD1. The CDR3 runs to 16 residues. Germline values: CDR1 SEHNR, CDR2 FQNEAQ (reference sequence). J lost 5 bases, V lost 3 bases, and 7 bases had no gene match. The CDR3 spells CASSFTGTGGAYGYTF. Here the CDR3 DNA reads TGTGCCAGCAGCTTTACCGGGACAGGGGGCGCTTATGGCTACACCTTC.

The V call is TRBV11-2, the J call TRBJ2-3; tentative D call: TRBD2 (5 bases). Germline CDR1 reads SGHAT; CDR2 reads FQNNGV. Trimming stripped 5 bases from V and 6 bases from J, with 9 bases between. The length of the CDR3 is 12 residues. The CDR3 DNA follows: TGTGCCAGCAGCCGAGAGCGGGATACGCAGTATTTT. Translating it yields CASSRERDTQYF.

The chain couples TRBV6-6 to TRBJ2-1; tentative D call: TRBD2 (6 bases). The CDR3 extends over 11 amino acids. The V gene lost 5 bases and the J gene lost 16 bases, with 15 bases spanning the gap. Germline V gene lookup returns CDR1 MNHNY and CDR2 SVGAGI (reference sequence). CDR3 nucleotides: TGTGCCAGCAGTGGAGGGAATTCCGCCTTCTTC. As protein: CASSGGNSAFF.

This rearrangement joins TRBV7-2 to TRBJ1-5, with D unclear. Trimming removed 5 bases from V and 2 bases from J, with 13 bases in between. CDR1 SGHTA and CDR2 FQGNSA come from the germline V gene. This CDR3 spans 15 amino acids. For the CDR3, the DNA is TGTGCCAGCAGCCCCCCATCCCAGGGCAATCAGCCCCAGCATTTT. Amino acid sequence: CASSPPSQGNQPQHF.

The rearrangement links TRBV6-6 to TRBJ2-7; 11 bases are shared with TRBD2. Trimming removed 5 bases from V and 2 bases from J; junction bases left unmatched: 8. CDR3 size: 16 residues. CDR1 MNHNY and CDR2 SVGAGI come from the germline V gene (reference sequence). The CDR3 is CASSLPGTSGTYEQYF. The CDR3 DNA is TGTGCCAGCAGTCTTCCCGGGACTAGCGGAACCTACGAGCAGTACTTC.

The chain combines TRBV13 with TRBJ2-5; TRBD2 aligns across 11 bases. The CDR3 is 17 amino acids. The germline gives CDR1 PRHDT, CDR2 FYEKMQ (reference sequence). With 0 bases clipped from V and 0 bases from J, the junction kept 3 bases outside the gene matches. The CDR3 is CASSLGSSGGYQETQYF. CDR3 nucleotide sequence: TGTGCCAGCAGCTTAGGATCTAGCGGGGGGTACCAAGAGACCCAGTACTTC.

The V call is TRBV28, the J call TRBJ1-1, with D possibly TRBD1 on 5 matching bases. The V and J ends lost 5 bases and 4 bases respectively, with 20 bases between them. The CDR3 sequence is 16 residues long. Germline V gene data show CDR1 as MDHEN and CDR2 as SYDVKM. CDR3 DNA: TGTGCCAGCAGTCTCCCTACAGGTGTTGGGACCACTGAAGCTTTCTTT. This sequence encodes CASSLPTGVGTTEAFF.

The CDR3, as DNA: TGTGCCAGCAGCGTAGGGTCGAGGCGGGCTGTGGACGTGTACGAGCAGTACTTC. Amino acids: CASSVGSRRAVDVYEQYF. The chain has TRBV9 and TRBJ2-7; possible D gene TRBD2, 5 bases. Trimming took off 0 bases at V and 4 bases at J, with 23 bases between the two ends. The CDR3 is made up of 18 amino acids. Germline-derived CDR1 and CDR2 are SGDLS and YYNGEE.

The chain joins TRBV5-6 to TRBJ2-7; unclear D gene. This CDR3 has 11 residues. The V gene lost 6 bases and the J gene lost 6 bases, with 10 bases spanning the gap. Germline V lookup: CDR1 SGHDT, CDR2 YYEEEE. CDR3: CASTSGGEQYF. The CDR3 bases are TGTGCCAGCACCTCCGGTGGCGAGCAGTACTTC.

This chain links TRBV19 with TRBJ2-1, with a possible D match to TRBD2 (5 bases). This CDR3 has 15 residues. V lost 3 bases and J 8 bases, leaving 17 bases between the germline ends. The V gene's germline CDR1 is LNHDA and CDR2 SQIVND (reference sequence). As DNA, the CDR3 is TGTGCCAGTAGTATGGCGGGCTTTCCTGCTTATGAGCAGTTCTTC. It is translated as CASSMAGFPAYEQFF.

The CDR3 nucleotides are TGTGCCAGCAGCTTGGACAGGGGAAGGAACACTGAAGCTTTCTTT. Protein sequence: CASSLDRGRNTEAFF. The rearrangement uses TRBV5-4 and TRBJ1-1, with 7 nucleotides matching TRBD1. V gave up 0 bases and J gave up 1 base; unmatched junction bases: 3. The CDR3 is 15 amino acids. CDR1 and CDR2 from the germline V gene are SGHNT and YYREEE (reference sequence).

This clone was detected once. The rearrangement joins TRBV28 to TRBJ2-7; D not certain. V lost 4 bases, J lost 2 bases, and 12 bases lay in between. Per the germline V gene, CDR1 is MDHEN and CDR2 is SYDVKM. There are 14 residues in the CDR3. The CDR3 DNA reads TGTGCCAGCAGTTCCCCTGGAACCGCCTACGAGCAGTACTTC. Encoded protein: CASSSPGTAYEQYF.

Details on this clone: Within the sample, other DNA sequences also encode this same CDR3. The chain recombines TRBV7-8 with TRBJ1-2; no firm D call. The V end was cut by 5 bases, the J end by 1 base, with 17 bases between. The CDR3 consists of 16 residues. The V gene's germline CDR1 is SGHVS and CDR2 FQNEAQ. CDR3 nucleotides: TGTGCCAGCAGCCTCGACTTAGGACTGAATAACTATGGCTACACCTTC. This encodes CASSLDLGLNNYGYTF. The full variable domain, in which reference TRBV7-8 and TRBJ1-2 provide the parts outside the CDR3, is GAGVSQSPRYKVAKRGQDVALRCDPISGHVSLFWYQQALGQGPEFLTYFQNEAQLDKSGLPSDRFFAERPEGSVSTLKIQRTQQEDSAVYLCASSLDLGLNNYGYTFGSGTRLTVV.

The chain links TRBV7-9 to TRBJ2-1, with D uncertain. V lost 11 bases and J 2 bases, leaving 7 bases between the germline ends. Germline V lookup: CDR1 SEHNR, CDR2 FQNEAQ (reference sequence). The CDR3 has 11 amino acids. The CDR3 sequence is CAGLAYNEQFF. DNA of the CDR3: TGTGCCGGTCTAGCCTACAATGAGCAGTTCTTC.

For the CDR3, the DNA is TGTGCCAGCTCTCCGGACAGTAACAATGAGCAGTTCTTC. Encoded protein: CASSPDSNNEQFF. This sequence joins TRBV18 and TRBJ2-1, with D tentatively TRBD1 (6 bases). V was trimmed by 6 bases and J by 5 bases, leaving 11 bases between them. The length of the CDR3 is 13 residues. Looked up from germline, CDR1 is KGHSH and CDR2 is LQKENI.

The chain is built from TRBV2 and TRBJ1-1; 8 bases map to TRBD1. The CDR3 spans 13 residues. Germline values: CDR1 SNHLY, CDR2 FYNNEI. Trimming removed 9 bases from V and 4 bases from J; junction bases left unmatched: 7. DNA of the CDR3: TGTGCCAGTACTAATACAGGGGGCACTGAAGCTTTCTTT. Translation: CASTNTGGTEAFF.

J is TRBJ1-5 and V is TRBV6-1, with 8 bases identical to TRBD1. The V segment lost 5 bases and the J segment 2 bases; nucleotides outside the gene matches: 5. Germline V lookup: CDR1 MNHNS, CDR2 SASEGT. The CDR3 runs 15 residues. In DNA, the CDR3 is TGTGCCAGCAGTCCCCCGACAGGGGGCAATCAGCCCCAGCATTTT. The encoded protein is CASSPPTGGNQPQHF.

The J gene is TRBJ2-7, the V gene TRBV7-9; 8 nucleotides align to TRBD1. V shed 2 bases and J 6 bases; nucleotides not matched to a gene: 6. Per the germline V gene, CDR1 is SEHNR and CDR2 is FQNEAQ (reference sequence). CDR3 length: 14 residues. In DNA, the CDR3 is TGTGCCAGCAGCTTATTGGGTACAGGGGGCGAGCAGTACTTC. Translating it yields CASSLLGTGGEQYF.

This clone is a singleton in its sample. This chain joins TRBV7-8 and TRBJ2-3; D not certain. Germline assignment: CDR1 SGHVS and CDR2 FQNEAQ. V lost 6 bases and J 0 bases, leaving 10 bases between the germline ends. The CDR3 sequence is 14 residues long. For the CDR3, the DNA is TGTGCCAGCAGAAAAACGAGAAGCACAGATACGCAGTATTTT. Its translation: CASRKTRSTDTQYF.

The V gene is TRBV19, the J gene TRBJ2-4; 7 bases match TRBD1. Germline CDR1 is LNHDA and CDR2 is SQIVND (reference sequence). Germline trimming cut 5 bases from V and 8 bases from J; bases unmatched to any gene: 6. The CDR3 is made up of 13 amino acids. CDR3 loop: CASSGNRGDIQYF. In DNA, the CDR3 is TGTGCCAGTAGTGGAAACAGGGGTGACATTCAGTACTTC.

This clone appeared once. The rearrangement links TRBV9 to TRBJ1-2, with a weak D call TRBD1 (5 bases). Between the trimmed V and J ends, which lost 4 bases and 8 bases, there was a span of 21 bases. The length of the CDR3 is 15 residues. Germline loops: CDR1 SGDLS, CDR2 YYNGEE. The CDR3 region is CASSSLGEGFYGYTF. The CDR3 nucleotides read TGTGCCAGCAGCTCCCTAGGGGAGGGGTTCTACGGCTACACCTTC. Drawing the rest from reference TRBV9 and TRBJ1-2, the complete variable domain is DSGVTQTPKHLITATGQRVTLRCSPRSGDLSVYWYQQSLDQGLQFLIQYYNGEERAKGNILERFSAQQFPDLHSELNLSSLELGDSALYFCASSSLGEGFYGYTFGSGTRLTVV.

This chain links TRBV2 with TRBJ2-1; 11 nucleotides match TRBD1. The germline gives CDR1 SNHLY, CDR2 FYNNEI. Trimming took 6 bases from V and 6 from J; bases not matched to a gene: 7. The CDR3 length is 15 residues. The CDR3 sequence: CASSGGQGGINEQFF. For the CDR3, the DNA is TGTGCCAGCAGCGGGGGACAGGGGGGGATCAATGAGCAGTTCTTC.

The rearrangement uses TRBV11-3 and TRBJ2-5; TRBD2 matches 7 bases. V was clipped by 3 bases and J by 2 bases; unmatched bases: 9. From germline, CDR1 is SGHNT and CDR2 YENEEA. This CDR3 is 16 amino acids long. The CDR3 loop reads CASSFLSGTTQETQYF. In nucleotides, the CDR3 is TGTGCCAGCAGCTTCCTCTCCGGGACTACACAAGAGACCCAGTACTTC.

The gene calls are TRBV27 and TRBJ1-2; D may be TRBD1 (6 bases). CDR3 length equals 13 residues. Germline-derived CDR1 and CDR2 are MNHEY and SMNVEV (reference sequence). Trimming left V 4 bases short and J 2 bases short, with 8 bases between. In DNA, the CDR3 is TGTGCCAGCAGTTCCGGGGGCAACTATGGCTACACCTTC. The encoded protein is CASSSGGNYGYTF.

This clone was counted once. V is TRBV5-4 and J is TRBJ2-3, with D tentatively TRBD2 (6 bases). The CDR3 has 16 amino acids. Germline CDR1 is SGHNT and CDR2 is YYREEE (reference sequence). V lost 1 base and J 1 base, leaving 13 bases between the germline ends. The CDR3 coding sequence is TGTGCCAGCAGCTTGAAGGGTAGCGGTGGCACAGATACGCAGTATTTT. It yields the protein CASSLKGSGGTDTQYF.

The chain employs TRBV12-5 and TRBJ2-5; 9 bases match TRBD1. V dropped 4 bases and J dropped 4; count of bases not matched to a gene: 4. The CDR3 covers 14 residues. Germline V gene data show CDR1 as LGHNT and CDR2 as FRNRAP. This CDR3 is CASGSGQGPETQYF. The CDR3 nucleotides are TGTGCTAGTGGTTCAGGACAGGGGCCAGAGACCCAGTACTTC.

This clone was picked up a small number of times. At one end the junction does not follow the germline gene, possibly because of a read error. V gene TRBV7-7 combines with J gene TRBJ2-1; TRBD1 agrees at 12 bases. Germline CDR1 reads SSHAT; CDR2 reads FNYEAQ (reference sequence). CDR3 length: 18 residues. Written as DNA, the CDR3 is TGTGCTAGCAGCTTAGCCGGGACAGGGGGCCCCCCCGACAATGAGCAGTTCTTC. As protein: CASSLAGTGGPPDNEQFF.

The chain uses TRBV4-2 and TRBJ1-2; D is unresolved. This CDR3 has 14 residues. Per germline, CDR1 LGHNA and CDR2 YNFKEQ. Trimming left V 6 bases short and J 2 bases short, with 13 bases between. DNA of the CDR3: TGTGCCAGCAGAAACTGGGAAATCAACTATGGCTACACCTTC. As protein: CASRNWEINYGYTF.

This clone was picked up many times. The rearrangement joins TRBV28 to TRBJ1-2; the match to TRBD1 covers 12 bases. From germline, CDR1 is MDHEN and CDR2 SYDVKM. The CDR3 loop spans 14 amino acids. After removal of 6 bases from V and 3 bases from J, the junction contained 2 bases not matched to a gene. CDR3 loop: CASRGTGGDYGYTF. The CDR3 DNA is TGTGCCAGCAGGGGGACAGGGGGCGACTATGGCTACACCTTC.

The chain employs TRBV7-9 and TRBJ1-5; 10 bases fit TRBD1. There are 14 residues in the CDR3. The germline CDR1 and CDR2 sequences are SEHNR and FQNEAQ (reference sequence). Trimming at V came to 6 bases and at J to 4 bases, leaving 3 bases not matched to a gene. The chain's CDR3 is CASSQDRGNQPQHF. CDR3 sequence (DNA): TGTGCCAGCAGTCAGGACAGGGGGAATCAGCCCCAGCATTTT.

The chain carries TRBV19 and TRBJ2-2; TRBD2 matches 7 bases. The CDR3 contains 17 residues. CDR1 is LNHDA, CDR2 SQIVND, per germline (reference sequence). Trimming removed 0 bases from V and 5 bases from J; junction bases left unmatched: 9. This CDR3 reads CASSIEWAAGGTGELFF. Here the CDR3 DNA reads TGTGCCAGTAGTATAGAGTGGGCGGCCGGGGGGACCGGGGAGCTGTTTTTT.